Below, 13 T cell receptor beta chains from the same sample are listed, as sequenced in a study of cytomegalovirus exposure and HLA in healthy donors. Amplification used 60 Vbeta primers and 13 Jbeta primers. TCRdb's table, derived via immunoSEQ multiplex PCR, lists solely in-frame clones and lacks some. The top ten clones hold roughly 1.4% of a sample with about 150,000 clones, roughly four fifths of them seen once. The sample taken for sequencing was PBMCs. The source of these receptors is a man younger than 30 in good health and CMV-seronegative.

This clone came up a few times. The chain carries TRBV29-1 and TRBJ1-1; D is perhaps TRBD1 (5 bases). The ends were cut back, 3 bases at V and 1 base at J, with 12 bases in the middle. The CDR3 runs 14 residues. Germline-derived CDR1 and CDR2 are SQVTM and ANQGSEA. The CDR3 nucleotides read TGCAGCGTTGAGGTGGGGGGGTCGAACACTGAAGCTTTCTTT. Its protein is CSVEVGGSNTEAFF.

Concerning this clone itself: At one of its ends the junction is not consistent with the germline gene, which may arise from a read error. The V gene is TRBV11-2, the J gene TRBJ2-1; no definite D call. Germline CDR1 SGHAT, CDR2 FQNNGV. The CDR3 runs 11 residues. The CDR3 reads CASSLVMSQVF. DNA of the CDR3: TGTGCCAGCAGCTTAGTCATGAGCCAGGTCTTC.

V usage is TRBV7-9 and J usage is TRBJ2-3, with 7 positions matching TRBD1. This CDR3 has 14 residues. Germline lookup yields CDR1 SEHNR and CDR2 FQNEAQ (reference sequence). V was pared by 9 bases and J by 1 base, with 7 bases of the junction left unmatched. The CDR3, as DNA: TGTGCCAGGGCCGGGACAGTTGGCACAGATACGCAGTATTTT. Residues: CARAGTVGTDTQYF.

CDR3 nucleotides: TGTGCCAGCAGATATACAGGGGCCTACGAGCAGTACTTC. Amino acid sequence: CASRYTGAYEQYF. The chain has TRBV6-5 and TRBJ2-7; TRBD1 matches 7 bases. Germline values: CDR1 MNHEY, CDR2 SVGAGI. V gave up 6 bases and J gave up 2 bases; unmatched junction bases: 4. The CDR3 consists of 13 residues.

The DNA of the CDR3 is TGTGCCAGCAGCTTAGCGGGGCAGCCTGTCTGGGGGCAGTACTTC. It specifies CASSLAGQPVWGQYF. The J gene is TRBJ2-7, the V gene TRBV7-9, with D perhaps matching TRBD1 (5 bases). Trimming took off 0 bases at V and 9 bases at J, with 18 bases between the two ends. In germline, CDR1 is SEHNR, CDR2 FQNEAQ (reference sequence). The CDR3 has 15 amino acids. The full variable domain, with the rest looked up from reference TRBV7-9 and TRBJ2-7, is DTGVSQNPRHKITKRGQNVTFRCDPISEHNRLYWYRQTLGQGPEFLTYFQNEAQLEKSRLLSDRFSAERPKGSFSTLEIQRTEQGDSAMYLCASSLAGQPVWGQYFGPGTRLTVT.

The chain couples TRBV4-1 to TRBJ2-1; D is perhaps TRBD1 (7 bases). V lost 4 bases and J lost 3, with 13 bases in between. The CDR3 totals 15 residues. CDR1 and CDR2 (germline): MGHRA, YSYEKL. In DNA form, the CDR3 reads TGCGCCAGCAGCCCCCCAGGGGGGATCTACAATGAGCAGTTCTTC. Protein: CASSPPGGIYNEQFF.

The chain employs TRBV7-9 and TRBJ2-7; 7 nucleotides agree with TRBD1. This CDR3 has 17 residues. Germline V gene lookup returns CDR1 SEHNR and CDR2 FQNEAQ (reference sequence). The J segment lost 4 bases and the V segment lost 5 bases, leaving 17 bases of the junction unmatched. The CDR3 sequence: CASSRVVGQHLRYEQYF. The CDR3 DNA is TGTGCCAGCAGCCGAGTGGTGGGACAGCACCTGAGGTACGAGCAGTACTTC.

This clone occurred once. The chain joins TRBV2 to TRBJ2-3; 10 bases line up with TRBD2. The junction had 8 bases not matched to a gene; V was cut back by 6 bases and J by 2 bases. The germline gives CDR1 SNHLY, CDR2 FYNNEI. CDR3 length equals 16 residues. The CDR3 here is CASSAAGGPPTDTQYF. CDR3 sequence (DNA): TGTGCCAGCAGCGCAGCGGGAGGGCCCCCCACAGATACGCAGTATTTT.

In its sample, this clone was seen a few times. This rearrangement joins TRBV5-4 to TRBJ2-5, with 7 bases matching TRBD2. Germline V lookup: CDR1 SGHNT, CDR2 YYREEE (reference sequence). V lost 2 bases to trimming and J lost 1 base; unmatched junction nucleotides: 5. This CDR3 spans 15 amino acids. The CDR3 DNA follows: TGTGCCAGCAGCTTAGGACTAGGGGTCCAAGAGACCCAGTACTTC. The encoded protein is CASSLGLGVQETQYF.

The chain links TRBV6-5 to TRBJ2-1, with 8 bases lining up with TRBD2. V was clipped by 8 bases and J by 4 bases; unmatched bases: 7. There are 14 residues in the CDR3. Germline assignment: CDR1 MNHEY and CDR2 SVGAGI. The CDR3 nucleotides read TGTGCCAGCCGGGGGGGGAGGGTTTACAATGAGCAGTTCTTC. Translated: CASRGGRVYNEQFF.

This chain joins TRBV7-6 and TRBJ1-4; D perhaps matches TRBD1 (6 bases). Germline loops: CDR1 SGHVS, CDR2 FNYEAQ. V lost 3 bases to trimming and J lost 8 bases, with 16 bases between them. The CDR3 spans 15 residues. As DNA, the CDR3 is TGTGCCAGCAGCTTCCTAAGGGGGGGTCGAGAAAAACTGTTTTTT. It is translated as CASSFLRGGREKLFF.

J is TRBJ2-1 and V is TRBV30; D is perhaps TRBD1 (5 bases). V lost 4 bases, J lost 6 bases, and 13 bases lay in between. Per the germline V gene, CDR1 is GTSNPN and CDR2 is SVGIG (reference sequence). The CDR3 runs to 13 residues. The CDR3 protein is CAWNLGRGNEQFF. CDR3 DNA: TGTGCCTGGAACCTCGGAAGGGGCAATGAGCAGTTCTTC.

V is TRBV9 and J is TRBJ2-5; the match to TRBD2 covers 7 bases. The J call could be wrong; TRBJ2-7 is a better fit for the DNA end. The germline CDR1 and CDR2 sequences are SGDLS and YYNGEE. This CDR3 region has 17 residues. The CDR3 DNA sequence: TGTGCCAGCAGCGGGGCGGGGATGGGAGGGCCGTCCAACGAGCAGTACTTC. Amino acids: CASSGAGMGGPSNEQYF.